These 19 T cell receptor beta chains were all obtained from the same sample, sequenced in a study of circulating CD8 cells and anti-PD-1 response in melanoma. Four subsets defined by PD-1 and/or TIGIT were sorted from live CD3+CD8+TCRalphabeta+ cells. TCR libraries were prepared from about 16 ng of total RNA with the QIAseq Immune Repertoire TCR panel. A single record per CDR3 protein comes from TCRdb applying MiXCR to the reads. This sample carries about 230 distinct CDR3 sequences, 10% to 15% of them seen once, and the ten largest clones take more than 55%. Source: CD8+ T cells from PBMCs, taken at baseline or after one month of anti-PD-1 therapy (not recorded which). These receptors originate from a human donor with melanoma.

This clonotype is labeled as medium-sized. CDR3 nucleotide sequence: TGTGCCAGCAGCCCCGCGCAAAGCACCAGCACAGATACGCAGTATTTT. This translates into CASSPAQSTSTDTQYF. The chain links TRBV9 to TRBJ2-3; D ambiguous. V gave up 4 bases and J gave up 0 bases, with 15 bases separating them. Looked up from germline, CDR1 is SGDLS and CDR2 is YYNGEE. The CDR3 has 16 amino acids.

By share of the sample, this clonotype is medium-sized. The J gene is TRBJ2-1, the V gene TRBV28, with 12 bases matching TRBD2. CDR3 length: 15 residues. The germline gives CDR1 MDHEN, CDR2 SYDVKM. The trim removed 5 bases at V and 9 bases at J, leaving 8 bases unmatched. The CDR3 DNA reads TGTGCCAGCAGTCTCGGGACTAGCGGGTTAGGTGAGCAGTTCTTC. Its translation: CASSLGTSGLGEQFF.

This clonotype is classed as medium-sized. The V gene is TRBV3-1, the J gene TRBJ2-7; a weak D match, TRBD2 (5 bases). CDR1 is LGHDT, CDR2 YNNKEL, per germline (reference sequence). The CDR3 consists of 16 residues. Trimming removed 4 bases at V and 1 base at J, with 17 bases between. The CDR3 is CASSPLTLPGSYEQYF. Written as DNA, the CDR3 is TGTGCCAGCAGCCCCTTGACCCTCCCGGGGTCCTACGAGCAGTACTTC.

This clonotype is termed large. The chain carries TRBV7-9 and TRBJ2-7; 8 nucleotides agree with TRBD2. Trimming cost V 1 base and J 3 bases; bases outside gene matches: 8. Per the germline V gene, CDR1 is SEHNR and CDR2 is FQNEAQ (reference sequence). The CDR3 has 16 residues. The CDR3 spells CASSLEMGLENYEQYF. CDR3 DNA sequence: TGTGCCAGCAGCTTAGAAATGGGACTAGAAAACTACGAGCAGTACTTC.

This clonotype ranks as medium-sized. The chain combines TRBV20-1 with TRBJ2-1, with TRBD2 matching over 12 bases. Germline CDR1 and CDR2: DFQATT and SNEGSKA (reference sequence). CDR3 size: 17 residues. V lost 0 bases and J lost 0; bases outside the gene matches: 3. CDR3 bases: TGCAGTGCTAGAGAGCCACTAGCGGGAGGCTCCTACAATGAGCAGTTCTTC. Its translation is CSAREPLAGGSYNEQFF.

By share, this clonotype ranks as large. This chain joins TRBV7-2 and TRBJ1-6, with TRBD1 as a possible D gene (5 bases). Germline-derived CDR1 and CDR2 are SGHTA and FQGNSA. The CDR3 sequence is 18 residues long. The V gene lost 1 base and the J gene lost 2 bases, with 15 bases spanning the gap. In nucleotides, the CDR3 is TGTGCCAGCAGCTTAGGGGTCATAAGGGGCGCCTATAATTCACCCCTCCACTTT. It specifies CASSLGVIRGAYNSPLHF.

The chain is built from TRBV28 and TRBJ2-1, with D maybe TRBD1 (6 bases). There are 14 residues in the CDR3. CDR1 MDHEN and CDR2 SYDVKM come from the germline V gene. V was shortened by 3 bases and J by 3 bases, with 9 bases between the two germline ends. The CDR3 sequence is CASSFEGGYNEQFF. In nucleotides, the CDR3 is TGTGCCAGCAGTTTTGAAGGGGGCTACAATGAGCAGTTCTTC.

By share of the sample, this clonotype is large. V is TRBV2 and J is TRBJ1-1; the D is unclear. V lost 6 bases, J lost 3 bases, and 23 bases lay in between. The germline gives CDR1 SNHLY, CDR2 FYNNEI. This CDR3 comprises 17 residues. CDR3 nucleotide sequence: TGTGCCAGCAGGGTAGATAAAGACCGAGGGTGGGACACTGAAGCTTTCTTT. Translation: CASRVDKDRGWDTEAFF.

By proportion, this clonotype is large. The chain employs TRBV19 and TRBJ2-2; either TRBD1 or TRBD2 may supply D (5 bases each). V was clipped by 7 bases and J by 6 bases, with 15 bases between them. CDR1 and CDR2 (germline): LNHDA, SQIVND (reference sequence). This CDR3 has 14 amino acids. CDR3 nucleotides: TGTGCCAGTATTGTGACCGGGACCTCCGGGGAGCTGTTTTTT. As protein: CASIVTGTSGELFF. The full variable domain, completed using reference TRBV19 and TRBJ2-2, is DGGITQSPKYLFRKEGQNVTLSCEQNLNHDAMYWYRQDPGQGLRLIYYSQIVNDFQKGDIAEGYSVSREKKESFPLTVTSAQKNPTAFYLCASIVTGTSGELFFGEGSRLTVL.

In its sample, this clonotype ranks as medium-sized (0.01 to 0.1%). The chain recombines TRBV7-3 with TRBJ2-3; TRBD2 matches at 8 bases. V trimming: 6 bases; J trimming: 2 bases; junction bases outside the gene matches: 7. This CDR3 spans 15 amino acids. Germline lookup yields CDR1 SGHTA and CDR2 FQGTGA. CDR3 protein: CASSSGLAITDTQYF. In DNA, the CDR3 is TGTGCCAGCAGTTCCGGACTAGCCATCACAGATACGCAGTATTTT.

By sample share, this clonotype is large. The chain recombines TRBV27 with TRBJ1-4; no clear D gene. Germline loops: CDR1 MNHEY, CDR2 SMNVEV (reference sequence). This CDR3 comprises 20 residues. Trimming stripped 6 bases from V and 0 bases from J, with 26 bases between. CDR3 DNA sequence: TGTGCCAGCAGAGCTACCTCAGGAGGATGGAGGGATGCAACTAATGAAAAACTGTTTTTT. As protein: CASRATSGGWRDATNEKLFF.

Of note for this clonotype: Germline is not matched at one junction end, which may reflect a read error. The gene calls are TRBV28 and TRBJ1-3; tentative D call: TRBD1 (5 bases). CDR3 length: 17 amino acids. Germline V gene lookup returns CDR1 MDHEN and CDR2 SYDVKM. Here the CDR3 reads CAGSNQHSRDSGNTIYF. CDR3 DNA: TGTGCCGGCAGTAACCAGCACAGCAGGGACTCTGGAAACACCATATATTTT.

In this sample, this clonotype is large (0.1 to 1%). A read error may account for a junction end that differs from germline. The V call is TRBV24-1, the J call TRBJ2-2, with TRBD2 matching over 7 bases. Germline V gene sequence: CDR1 KGHDR, CDR2 SFDVKD. The CDR3 sequence is 17 residues long. CDR3 protein: CATSDLVSGANTWELFF. The DNA for the CDR3 is TGTGCCACCAGTGATTTGGTCAGCGGGGCGAACACCTGGGAGCTGTTTTTT.

This clonotype is medium-sized. The junction and the germline gene differ at one end; a read error may be behind it. The chain carries TRBV7-2 and TRBJ1-6, with D perhaps matching TRBD1 (5 bases). Germline V gene data show CDR1 as SGHTA and CDR2 as FQGNSA. The CDR3 covers 18 residues. CDR3 DNA: TGTGCCAGCAGCTTAGGGGTCATAAGGGGCGCCTATAATTCACCCCGCCACTTT. It encodes CASSLGVIRGAYNSPRHF.

Comment on this clonotype: Given a far larger clone just one base away, this is likely a sequencing read error. J is TRBJ1-1 and V is TRBV28; 7 nucleotides match TRBD1. V was pared by 3 bases and J by 10 bases, with 8 bases of the junction left unmatched. Looked up from germline, CDR1 is MDHEN and CDR2 is SYDVKM. The CDR3 is 13 residues long. CDR3 amino acids: CASSLTGSDGAFF. The CDR3 coding sequence is TGTGCCAGCAGTTTGACAGGGAGTGATGGAGCTTTCTTT.

This clonotype is deemed large (0.1 to 1%). The V call is TRBV28, the J call TRBJ1-5; a possible D gene is TRBD1 (5 bases). This CDR3 contains 14 residues. Deletions cut 5 bases from V and 2 bases from J, with 10 bases between. Looked up from germline, CDR1 is MDHEN and CDR2 is SYDVKM. CDR3 sequence reads: CASSRGRGNQPQHF. For the CDR3, the DNA is TGTGCCAGCAGTCGGGGCCGCGGCAATCAGCCCCAGCATTTT.

This clonotype is large in the sample. The CDR3 reads CATSDHGPQETQYF. The CDR3, as DNA: TGTGCCACCAGTGACCATGGACCACAAGAGACCCAGTACTTC. The chain recombines TRBV24-1 with TRBJ2-5, with D unclear. The CDR3 totals 14 residues. Germline assignment: CDR1 KGHDR and CDR2 SFDVKD. With 4 bases removed from V and 2 bases from J, the gap between germline ends came to 10 bases.

This clonotype has just a few counts. The chain couples TRBV27 to TRBJ2-7; the match to TRBD2 covers 12 bases. Losses at the gene ends were 6 bases for V and 5 bases for J; bases not matched to a gene: 11. CDR1 MNHEY and CDR2 SMNVEV come from the germline V gene (reference sequence). This CDR3 comprises 16 residues. In DNA, the CDR3 is TGTGCCAGCAGGGAACGGACTAGCGGGACGGAGCACGAGCAGTACTTC. It translates to CASRERTSGTEHEQYF.

This chain connects TRBV20-1 to TRBJ2-7; either TRBD1 or TRBD2 may supply D (5 bases each). The J call is doubtful: the DNA matches TRBJ2-1 better. This CDR3 spans 16 amino acids. The V gene's germline CDR1 is DFQATT and CDR2 SNEGSKA (reference sequence). Written as DNA, the CDR3 is TGCAGTGCTCCCCAACTAGGACATTACTCCTACAATGAGCAGTTCTTC. Its translation: CSAPQLGHYSYNEQFF.